Sequencing of this TCR beta chain was carried out in a study of beta chain features in type 1 diabetes. Study-level information: Age, gender and cell yields were similar between patients and healthy donors. Study-wide findings and caveats: Type 1 diabetes patients had fewer VDJ junction insertions and more deletions. The study found moderately but significantly shorter TCRB CDR3s in all four CD4+ subsets of Type 1 diabetes patients.

Sequenced material consisted of expressed TCRB transcripts (all of the isolated RNA was reverse transcribed). Repertoires were generated with immunoSEQ multiplex PCR, while TCRdb's copy carries only in-frame clones and drops some. Of hundreds of thousands of clones in the sample, around an eighth were seen once. This clone has more than one count but fewer than ten. What it binds is not known. V was pared by 4 bases and J by 5 bases, with 15 bases between. This CDR3 spans 13 amino acids. CDR1 GTSNPN and CDR2 SVGIG come from the germline V gene (reference sequence). This sequence was found in a man younger than 35 with type 1 diabetes. The rearrangement links TRBV30 to TRBJ2-7, with D tentatively TRBD1 or TRBD2 (5 bases each). Sequencing was done on a sample of naive CD4+ T cells from blood. CDR3 region: CAWTSRGANEQYF. Here the CDR3 DNA reads TGTGCCTGGACCAGCCGAGGGGCTAACGAGCAGTACTTC.